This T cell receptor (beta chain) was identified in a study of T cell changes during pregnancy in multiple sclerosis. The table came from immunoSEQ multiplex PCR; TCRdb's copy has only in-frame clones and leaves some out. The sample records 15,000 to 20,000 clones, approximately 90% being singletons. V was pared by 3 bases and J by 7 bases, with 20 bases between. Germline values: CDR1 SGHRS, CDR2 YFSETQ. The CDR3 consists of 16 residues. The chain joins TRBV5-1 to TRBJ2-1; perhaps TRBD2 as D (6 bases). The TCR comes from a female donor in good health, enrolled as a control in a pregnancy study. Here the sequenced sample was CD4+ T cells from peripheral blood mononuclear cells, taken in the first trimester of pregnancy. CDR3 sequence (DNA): TGCGCCAGCAGCTCCGTTGGAGGGATGTCTTTTAATGAGCAGTTCTTC. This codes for CASSSVGGMSFNEQFF.